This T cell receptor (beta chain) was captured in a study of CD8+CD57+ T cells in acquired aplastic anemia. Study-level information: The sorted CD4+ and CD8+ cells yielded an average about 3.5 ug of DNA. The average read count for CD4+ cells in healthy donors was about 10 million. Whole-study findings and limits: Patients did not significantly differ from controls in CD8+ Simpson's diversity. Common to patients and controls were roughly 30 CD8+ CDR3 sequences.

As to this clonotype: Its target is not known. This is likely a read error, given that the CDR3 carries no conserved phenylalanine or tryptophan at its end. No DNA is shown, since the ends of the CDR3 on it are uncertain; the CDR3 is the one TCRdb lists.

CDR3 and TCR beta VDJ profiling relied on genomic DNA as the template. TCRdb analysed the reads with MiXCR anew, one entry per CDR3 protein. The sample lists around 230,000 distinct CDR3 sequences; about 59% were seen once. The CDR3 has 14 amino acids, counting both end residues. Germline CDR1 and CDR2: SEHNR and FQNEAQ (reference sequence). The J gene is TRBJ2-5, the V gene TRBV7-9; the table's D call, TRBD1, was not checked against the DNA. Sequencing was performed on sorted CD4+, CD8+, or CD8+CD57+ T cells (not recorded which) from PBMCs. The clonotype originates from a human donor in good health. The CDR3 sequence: CASRGQGSLYAFGS.